What follows is one T cell receptor beta chain and its context. The antigen remains undetermined. This sample is part of a study of blood T cells in healthy people across ages. Study-level points and caveats: Estimated diversity that came from one million T cells was considered an underestimate.

Combining a sample-barcoded 5' primer with a J-beta primer mix, a second PCR ran for roughly 7 to 11 cycles. TCRdb called the 5' RACE reads again in MiXCR, with one record for every CDR3 protein. The sample lists approximately 850,000 distinct CDR3 sequences, about three fifths seen once, with 22% in the top ten. Trimming left V 3 bases short and J 4 bases short, with 10 bases between. The CDR3 loop spans 13 amino acids. In germline, CDR1 is KGHSH, CDR2 LQKENI. There were healthy Caucasian individuals from Russia, aged roughly 6 to 95, serving as donors. This sequence was found in a man aged 30 to 39 in good health. Specimen: blood. The rearrangement links TRBV18 to TRBJ2-7; unclear D gene. The CDR3 DNA sequence: TGTGCCAGCTCACCGATTCCACGGTACGAGCAGTACTTC. It is translated as CASSPIPRYEQYF.